This T cell receptor beta chain was sequenced in a study of cytomegalovirus exposure and HLA in healthy donors. The study, taken as a whole, reports: Serostatus for CMV was the only available immune exposure information. Later analysis reportedly placed an Asian-associated ancestry cluster below the roughly 600-donor mean in N-insertions. Reports described diagnosis of cytomegalovirus status by the classifier as highly specific and sensitive. A later analysis found common viral pathogens apparently linked to several of the most significant clusters.

With regard to this clone: What it binds is not known. The sample contains more than one DNA sequence encoding this CDR3.

The primer mix had 60 Vbeta and 13 Jbeta primers. The method was immunoSEQ multiplex PCR; TCRdb's version includes in-frame clones alone and lacks a portion of them. The sample lists some 160,000 clones; roughly two thirds were seen once. This TCR came from a woman between 18 and 29 years old in good health and CMV-seropositive. Material: PBMCs.

This chain's CDR3 is CASSYSAGNTEAFF. The DNA for the CDR3 is TGTGCCAGCAGTTACTCTGCAGGGAACACTGAAGCTTTCTTT. The gene calls are TRBV6-6 and TRBJ1-1; D gene ambiguous. This CDR3 spans 14 amino acids. The V and J ends lost 0 bases and 1 base respectively, with 6 bases between them. Germline CDR1 MNHNY, CDR2 SVGAGI (reference sequence).